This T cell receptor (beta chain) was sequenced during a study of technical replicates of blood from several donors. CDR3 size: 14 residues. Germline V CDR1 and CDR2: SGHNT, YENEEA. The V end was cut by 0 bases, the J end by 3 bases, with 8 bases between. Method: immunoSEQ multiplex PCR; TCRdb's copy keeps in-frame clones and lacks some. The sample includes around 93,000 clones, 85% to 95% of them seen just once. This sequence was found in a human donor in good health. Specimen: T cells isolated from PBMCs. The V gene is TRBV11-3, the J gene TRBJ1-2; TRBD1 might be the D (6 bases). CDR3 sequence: CASSLDPGDYGYTF. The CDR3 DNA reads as TGTGCCAGCAGCTTAGATCCAGGGGACTATGGCTACACCTTC.